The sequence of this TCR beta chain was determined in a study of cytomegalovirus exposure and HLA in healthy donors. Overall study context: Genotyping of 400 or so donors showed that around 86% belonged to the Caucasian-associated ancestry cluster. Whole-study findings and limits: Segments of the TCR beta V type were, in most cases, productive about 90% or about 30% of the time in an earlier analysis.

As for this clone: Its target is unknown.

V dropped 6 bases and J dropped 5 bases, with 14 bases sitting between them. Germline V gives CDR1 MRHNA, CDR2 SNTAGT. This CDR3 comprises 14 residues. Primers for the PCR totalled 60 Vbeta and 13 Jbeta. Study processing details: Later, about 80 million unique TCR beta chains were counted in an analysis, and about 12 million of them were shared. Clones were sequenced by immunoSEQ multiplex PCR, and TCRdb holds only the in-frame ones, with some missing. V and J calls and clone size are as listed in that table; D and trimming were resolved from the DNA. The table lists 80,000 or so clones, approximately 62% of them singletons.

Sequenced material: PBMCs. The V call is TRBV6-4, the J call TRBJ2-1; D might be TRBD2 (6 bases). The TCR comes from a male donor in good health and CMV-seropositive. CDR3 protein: CASSWGGGDNEQFF. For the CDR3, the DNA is TGTGCCAGCAGCTGGGGAGGAGGGGACAATGAGCAGTTCTTC.